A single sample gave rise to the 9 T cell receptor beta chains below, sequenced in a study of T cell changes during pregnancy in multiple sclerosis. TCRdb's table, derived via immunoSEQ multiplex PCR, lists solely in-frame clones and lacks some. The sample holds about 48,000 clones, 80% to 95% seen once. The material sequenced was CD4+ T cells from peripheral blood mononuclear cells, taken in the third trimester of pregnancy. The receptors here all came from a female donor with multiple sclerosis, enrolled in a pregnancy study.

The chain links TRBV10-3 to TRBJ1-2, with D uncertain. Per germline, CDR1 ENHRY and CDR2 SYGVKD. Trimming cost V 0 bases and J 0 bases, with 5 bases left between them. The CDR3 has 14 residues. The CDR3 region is CAISESRSNYGYTF. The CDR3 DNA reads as TGTGCCATCAGTGAGTCCAGGTCTAACTATGGCTACACCTTC.

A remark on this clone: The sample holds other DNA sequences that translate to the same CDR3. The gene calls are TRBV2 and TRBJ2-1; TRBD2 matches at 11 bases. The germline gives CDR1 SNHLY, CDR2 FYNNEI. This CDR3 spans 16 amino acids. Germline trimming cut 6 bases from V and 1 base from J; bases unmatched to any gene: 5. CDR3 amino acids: CASRLAGASSYNEQFF. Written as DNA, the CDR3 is TGTGCCAGCAGACTAGCGGGGGCCTCGTCCTACAATGAGCAGTTCTTC.

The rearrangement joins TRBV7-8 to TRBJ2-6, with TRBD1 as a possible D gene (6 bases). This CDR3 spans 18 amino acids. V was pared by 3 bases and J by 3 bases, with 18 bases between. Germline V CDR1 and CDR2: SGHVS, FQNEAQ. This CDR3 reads CASSLGPKQGFGANVLTF. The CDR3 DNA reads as TGTGCCAGCAGCTTGGGTCCTAAACAGGGTTTTGGGGCCAACGTCCTGACTTTC.

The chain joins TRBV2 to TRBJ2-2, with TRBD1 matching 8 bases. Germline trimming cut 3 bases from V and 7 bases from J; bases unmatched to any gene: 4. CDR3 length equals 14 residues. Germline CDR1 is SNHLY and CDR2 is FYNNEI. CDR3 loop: CASSEDRVVGELFF. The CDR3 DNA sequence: TGTGCCAGCAGTGAGGACAGGGTAGTCGGGGAGCTGTTTTTT.

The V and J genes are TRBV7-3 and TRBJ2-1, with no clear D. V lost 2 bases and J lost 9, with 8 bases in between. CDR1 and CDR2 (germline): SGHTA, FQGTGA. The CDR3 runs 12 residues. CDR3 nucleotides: TGTGCCAGCAGCTTACCCCCGGGTGAGCAGTTCTTC. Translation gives CASSLPPGEQFF.

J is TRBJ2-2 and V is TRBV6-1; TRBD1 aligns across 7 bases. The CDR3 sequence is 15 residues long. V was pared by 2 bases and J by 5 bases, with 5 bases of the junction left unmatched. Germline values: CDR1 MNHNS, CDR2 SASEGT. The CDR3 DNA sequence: TGTGCCAGCAGTGAAAACAGGGGACAAACCGGGGAGCTGTTTTTT. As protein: CASSENRGQTGELFF.

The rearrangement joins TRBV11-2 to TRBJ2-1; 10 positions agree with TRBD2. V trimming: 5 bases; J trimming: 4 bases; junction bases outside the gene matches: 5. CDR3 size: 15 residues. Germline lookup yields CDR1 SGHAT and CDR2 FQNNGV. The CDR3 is CASSGIAGGYNEQFF. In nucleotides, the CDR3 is TGTGCCAGCAGCGGCATAGCGGGGGGATACAATGAGCAGTTCTTC.

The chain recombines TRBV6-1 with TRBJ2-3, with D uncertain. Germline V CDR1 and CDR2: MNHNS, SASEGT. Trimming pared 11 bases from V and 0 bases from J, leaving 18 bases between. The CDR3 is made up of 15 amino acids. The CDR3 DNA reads TGTGCCGCCCGGCCTCGACTGACTAGCACAGATACGCAGTATTTT. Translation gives CAARPRLTSTDTQYF.

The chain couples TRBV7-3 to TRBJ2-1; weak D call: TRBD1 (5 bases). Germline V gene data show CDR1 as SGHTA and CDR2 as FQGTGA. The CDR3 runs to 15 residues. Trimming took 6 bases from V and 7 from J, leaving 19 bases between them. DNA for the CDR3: TGTGCCAGCAGGACCCACCCAACCAAGGGGAATGAGCAGTTCTTC. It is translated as CASRTHPTKGNEQFF.